The 8 T cell receptor beta chains below all came from one sample that was sequenced in a study of cytomegalovirus exposure and HLA in healthy donors. 13 Jbeta primers and 60 Vbeta primers were used for the PCR. Measured with immunoSEQ multiplex PCR; TCRdb has only the in-frame clones, and not every one. Among roughly 160,000 clones listed, more than 65% were seen once. The specimen sequenced was PBMCs. The receptors stem from a man aged 25 to 40 in good health and CMV-seronegative.

The count of this clone is one. The chain has TRBV5-1 and TRBJ1-1; TRBD1 is a possible D gene (5 bases). The CDR3 contains 15 residues. Germline loops: CDR1 SGHRS, CDR2 YFSETQ. Trimming shortened V by 0 bases and J by 5 bases, and 14 bases separated the two germline ends. The CDR3 DNA reads TGCGCCAGCAGCTTGGCAGGGTCCCTAGGGACTGAAGCTTTCTTT. Translation: CASSLAGSLGTEAFF.

The V and J genes are TRBV5-6 and TRBJ1-3; a possible D gene is TRBD1 (5 bases). CDR3 length equals 16 residues. Germline V gives CDR1 SGHDT, CDR2 YYEEEE. Deletions cut 7 bases from V and 0 bases from J, with 17 bases between. CDR3 in DNA: TGTGCCAGCGGGGGGTTCAGGGAACCCTCTGGAAACACCATATATTTT. Translating gives CASGGFREPSGNTIYF.

The chain carries TRBV7-2 and TRBJ1-2; 9 bases are a match to TRBD1. The V and J ends lost 4 bases and 3 bases, in that order; junction bases with no gene match: 3. Germline V lookup: CDR1 SGHTA, CDR2 FQGNSA. CDR3 size: 14 residues. The CDR3 sequence: CASSSRTGDYGYTF. The CDR3 nucleotides read TGTGCCAGCAGCTCGAGGACAGGGGACTATGGCTACACCTTC.

J is TRBJ1-2 and V is TRBV19, with 10 bases aligning to TRBD1. V trimming: 0 bases; J trimming: 7 bases; junction bases outside the gene matches: 5. Per the germline V gene, CDR1 is LNHDA and CDR2 is SQIVND (reference sequence). This CDR3 has 15 amino acids. The CDR3 here is CASSIDPDRGFGYTF. The CDR3 DNA sequence: TGTGCCAGTAGTATAGATCCGGACAGGGGGTTTGGCTACACCTTC.

The genes are TRBV29-1 and TRBJ1-1, with 9 bases that match TRBD1. Per germline, CDR1 SQVTM and CDR2 ANQGSEA. Germline trimming cut 6 bases from V and 3 bases from J; bases unmatched to any gene: 2. The CDR3 runs 12 residues. The CDR3, as DNA: TGCAGCGTGGGACAGGGCTACACTGAAGCTTTCTTT. Its protein is CSVGQGYTEAFF.

The rearrangement links TRBV30 to TRBJ2-2; 9 bases fit TRBD2. The germline V gene has CDR1 GTSNPN and CDR2 SVGIG (reference sequence). Losses at the gene ends were 1 base for V and 6 bases for J; bases not matched to a gene: 3. The CDR3 is 14 amino acids. CDR3 coding DNA: TGTGCCTGGAGTGGGGGACTAGCACCCGGGGAGCTGTTTTTT. Its protein is CAWSGGLAPGELFF.

J is TRBJ1-2 and V is TRBV28, with 11 bases matching TRBD1. Trimming at V came to 10 bases and at J to 7 bases, leaving 8 bases not matched to a gene. Germline V gives CDR1 MDHEN, CDR2 SYDVKM. The CDR3 is 13 amino acids. CDR3 coding DNA: TGTGCCACCCGGACAGGGGGCGAAGCTGGCTACACCTTC. The encoded protein is CATRTGGEAGYTF.

The genes are TRBV4-3 and TRBJ2-2; 9 nucleotides line up with TRBD2. V dropped 0 bases and J dropped 3; count of bases not matched to a gene: 8. Per the germline V gene, CDR1 is LGHNA and CDR2 is YSLEER. CDR3 length: 18 amino acids. This chain's CDR3 is CASSQDLAGGPDTGELFF. The CDR3 DNA sequence: TGCGCCAGCAGCCAAGATTTGGCGGGAGGGCCGGACACCGGGGAGCTGTTTTTT.